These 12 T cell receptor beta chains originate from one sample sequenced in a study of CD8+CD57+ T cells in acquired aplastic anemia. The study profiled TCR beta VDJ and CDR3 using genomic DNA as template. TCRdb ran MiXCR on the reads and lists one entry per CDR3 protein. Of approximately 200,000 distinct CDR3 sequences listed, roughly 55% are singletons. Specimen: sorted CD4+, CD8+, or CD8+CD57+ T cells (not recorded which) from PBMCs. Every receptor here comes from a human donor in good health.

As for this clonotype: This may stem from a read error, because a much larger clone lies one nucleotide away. The DNA of the CDR3 is TGTGCCGGTAGTATAGATGTCATTAGCCGGGTTCCCGGGGGTGGGGCCAACGTCCTGACTTTC. Its protein product is CAGSIDVISRVPGGGANVLTF. The genes are TRBV19 and TRBJ2-6; D might be TRBD2 (6 bases). Germline V gene sequence: CDR1 LNHDA, CDR2 SQIVND (reference sequence). The CDR3 is made up of 21 amino acids.

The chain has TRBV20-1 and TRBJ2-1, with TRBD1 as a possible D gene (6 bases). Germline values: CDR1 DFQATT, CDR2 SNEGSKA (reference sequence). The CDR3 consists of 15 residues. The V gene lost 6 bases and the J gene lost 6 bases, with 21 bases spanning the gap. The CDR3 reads CSAQHRVRGGNEQFF. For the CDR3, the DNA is TGCAGTGCCCAACACAGGGTAAGAGGGGGCAATGAGCAGTTCTTC.

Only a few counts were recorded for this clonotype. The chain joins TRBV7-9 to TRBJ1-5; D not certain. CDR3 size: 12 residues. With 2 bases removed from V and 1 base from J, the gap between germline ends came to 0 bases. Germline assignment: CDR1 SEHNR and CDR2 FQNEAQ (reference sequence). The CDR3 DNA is TGTGCCAGCAGCTTAAGCAATCAGCCCCAGCATTTT. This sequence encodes CASSLSNQPQHF.

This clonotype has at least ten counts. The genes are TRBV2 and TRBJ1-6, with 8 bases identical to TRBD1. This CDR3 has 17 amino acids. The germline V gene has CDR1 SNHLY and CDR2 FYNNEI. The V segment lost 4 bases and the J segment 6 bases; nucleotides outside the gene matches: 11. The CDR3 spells CASSAQGTGRGNSPLHF. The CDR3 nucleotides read TGTGCCAGCAGTGCCCAGGGGACAGGTCGGGGTAATTCACCCCTCCACTTT.

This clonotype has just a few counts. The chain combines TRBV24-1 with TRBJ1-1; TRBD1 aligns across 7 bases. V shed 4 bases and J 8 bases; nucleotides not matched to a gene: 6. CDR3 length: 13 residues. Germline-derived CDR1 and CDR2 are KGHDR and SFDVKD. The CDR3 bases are TGTGCCACCAGTGACGGGACAGTGCAAGAAGCTTTCTTT. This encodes CATSDGTVQEAFF.

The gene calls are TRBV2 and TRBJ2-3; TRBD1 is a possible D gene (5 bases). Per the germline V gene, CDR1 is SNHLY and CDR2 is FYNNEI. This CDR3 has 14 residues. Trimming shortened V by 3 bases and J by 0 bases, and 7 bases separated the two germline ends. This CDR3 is CASSETVSTDTQYF. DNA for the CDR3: TGTGCCAGCAGTGAGACAGTTAGCACAGATACGCAGTATTTT.

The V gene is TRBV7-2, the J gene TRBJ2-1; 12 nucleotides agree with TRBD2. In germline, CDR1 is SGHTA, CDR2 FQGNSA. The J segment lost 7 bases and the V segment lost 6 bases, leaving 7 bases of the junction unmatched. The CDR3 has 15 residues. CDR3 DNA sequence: TGTGCCAGCAGTGGACTAGCGGGGCATACAAATGAGCAGTTCTTC. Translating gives CASSGLAGHTNEQFF.

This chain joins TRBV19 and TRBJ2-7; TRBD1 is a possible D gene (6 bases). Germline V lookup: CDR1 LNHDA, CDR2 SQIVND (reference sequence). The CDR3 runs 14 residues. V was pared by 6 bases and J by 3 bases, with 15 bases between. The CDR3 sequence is CASSPRRTDYEQYF. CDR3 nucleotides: TGTGCCAGTAGCCCCCGCCGGACAGACTACGAGCAGTACTTC.

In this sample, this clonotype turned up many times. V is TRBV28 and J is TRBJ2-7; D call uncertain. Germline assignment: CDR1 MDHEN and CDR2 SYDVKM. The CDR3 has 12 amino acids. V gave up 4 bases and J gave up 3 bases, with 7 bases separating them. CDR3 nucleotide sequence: TGTGCCAGCAGTTCGGTAAGCTACGAGCAGTACTTC. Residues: CASSSVSYEQYF.

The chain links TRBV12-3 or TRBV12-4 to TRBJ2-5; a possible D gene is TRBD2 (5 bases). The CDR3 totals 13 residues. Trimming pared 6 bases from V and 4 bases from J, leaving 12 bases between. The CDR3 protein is CASSDYLRETQYF. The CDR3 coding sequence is TGTGCCAGCAGCGACTACCTCAGAGAGACCCAGTACTTC.

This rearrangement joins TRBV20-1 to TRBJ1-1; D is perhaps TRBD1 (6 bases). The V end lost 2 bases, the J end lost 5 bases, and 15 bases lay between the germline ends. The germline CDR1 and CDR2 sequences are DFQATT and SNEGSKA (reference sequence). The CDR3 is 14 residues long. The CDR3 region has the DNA TGCAGTGCTAGACCGAAAGGGGGGAGGACTGAAGCTTTCTTT. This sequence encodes CSARPKGGRTEAFF.

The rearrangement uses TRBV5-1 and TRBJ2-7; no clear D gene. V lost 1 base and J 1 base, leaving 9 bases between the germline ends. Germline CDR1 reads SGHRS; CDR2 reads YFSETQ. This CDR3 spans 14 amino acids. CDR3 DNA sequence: TGCGCCAGCAGCTTGAGAGGACCTTCCTACGAGCAGTACTTC. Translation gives CASSLRGPSYEQYF.